Each of the 14 T cell receptor beta chains below was sequenced from the same sample in a study of T cells expressing NK-cell markers. After re-calling the 5' RACE reads, TCRdb lists one entry per CDR3 protein, DNA absent. The sample's table shows approximately 170,000 distinct CDR3 sequences. Material: blood T cells: a sorted CD56 or NKG2C T cell subset, CD4+ or CD8+ T cells, or bulk PBMC T cells (not recorded which). The receptors here all came from a man aged 18 to 69 in good health.

The chain carries TRBV6-1 and TRBJ2-7; TCRdb designates TRBD2, a call that cannot be tested without DNA. In germline, CDR1 is MNHNS, CDR2 SASEGT. The CDR3 runs 16 residues. The CDR3 sequence: CASSGQRGGSSYEQYF.

The V call is TRBV12-3 or TRBV12-4, the J call TRBJ2-7; without DNA, the TCRdb call of TRBD1 cannot be checked. This CDR3 contains 14 residues. The CDR3 spells CASRQGATAYEQYF.

The V call is TRBV2, the J call TRBJ2-1; absent DNA, TCRdb's TRBD2 call cannot be checked. The CDR3 runs to 18 residues. CDR1 SNHLY and CDR2 FYNNEI come from the germline V gene. CDR3 loop: CASSEGLAGVPSYNEQFF.

The chain employs TRBV7-8 and TRBJ2-3; the TRBD2 assignment by TCRdb is unverifiable without DNA. The CDR3 length is 18 residues. Germline V CDR1 and CDR2: SGHVS, FQNEAQ. The CDR3 reads CASSLKGTSGVSTDTQYF.

CDR3: CSASWAGTSGGAADTQYF. The chain carries TRBV20-1 and TRBJ2-3; TCRdb reports TRBD2, a call that lacks DNA to check it against. The length of the CDR3 is 18 residues. Germline V lookup: CDR1 DFQATT, CDR2 SNEGSKA (reference sequence).

The chain is built from TRBV6-5 and TRBJ2-5. Germline values: CDR1 MNHEY, CDR2 SVGAGI. This CDR3 is 15 amino acids long. The CDR3 loop is CASSYSGSGGKTQYF.

The V call is TRBV5-8, the J call TRBJ2-3; absent DNA, TCRdb's TRBD2 call cannot be checked. In germline, CDR1 is SGHTS, CDR2 YDEGEE. This CDR3 comprises 17 residues. The chain's CDR3 is CASSGFTTGLSTDTQYF.

This chain joins TRBV27 and TRBJ2-7; absent DNA, TCRdb's TRBD2 call cannot be checked. The CDR3 runs 11 residues. Germline V gene data show CDR1 as MNHEY and CDR2 as SMNVEV (reference sequence). This CDR3 is CASSFGLKQYF.

V usage is TRBV5-6 and J usage is TRBJ1-1; with no DNA, the TCRdb D assignment of TRBD1 cannot be verified. The CDR3 is made up of 16 amino acids. Germline loops: CDR1 SGHDT, CDR2 YYEEEE. CDR3 sequence: CASSLALEGARTEAFF.

This chain uses TRBV6-1 with TRBJ2-2; TCRdb's assignment of TRBD1 cannot be checked, as there is no DNA. The CDR3 is made up of 17 amino acids. The germline CDR1 and CDR2 sequences are MNHNS and SASEGT. The CDR3: CASRSDRERTNTGELFF.

This chain links TRBV29-1 with TRBJ2-7; TCRdb's D gene call, TRBD1, goes unchecked for lack of DNA. CDR3 length: 15 residues. CDR1 and CDR2 from the germline V gene are SQVTM and ANQGSEA. CDR3: CSVDAGTGGHLEQYF.

The CDR3: CASSLGTPTYNEQFF. The chain uses TRBV27 and TRBJ2-1; absent DNA, TCRdb's TRBD1 call cannot be checked. The germline CDR1 and CDR2 sequences are MNHEY and SMNVEV (reference sequence). CDR3 length equals 15 residues.

The rearrangement uses TRBV5-6 and TRBJ1-6. CDR3 length equals 16 residues. Germline V gene lookup returns CDR1 SGHDT and CDR2 YYEEEE. The chain's CDR3 is CASSLAPVTINSPLHF.

The chain combines TRBV24-1 with TRBJ1-5. Germline V gives CDR1 KGHDR, CDR2 SFDVKD. This CDR3 spans 13 amino acids. The CDR3 region is CATSVNSNQPQHF.